What follows is one T cell receptor (beta chain) and its context. Its antigen is still unknown. This entry belongs to a study of OX40 agonist ivuxolimab in advanced cancers. Study at large: Three patients, one with hepatocellular carcinoma and two with cutaneous melanoma, achieved partial responses. Study-wide findings and caveats: Both CD4+ and CD8+ T cell populations in blood had undergone clonal expansion by week 6 at 0.1 to 3.0 mg/kg. Which antigen the expanded peripheral T cells recognized is unknown.

Trimming shortened V by 3 bases and J by 3 bases, and 3 bases separated the two germline ends. The CDR3 runs to 11 residues. The V gene's germline CDR1 is SGHDT and CDR2 YYEEEE. Sequencing used immunoSEQ multiplex PCR; TCRdb keeps in-frame clones, though not all of them. The sample lists 80,000 to 100,000 clones, about 90% occurring once. This chain connects TRBV5-6 to TRBJ2-5; D is unclear. Specimen: CD4+ or CD8+ T cells sorted from blood, collected in a trial of the OX40 agonist ivuxolimab. The receptor was isolated from an adult with an advanced solid tumor such as melanoma, head and neck, liver or kidney cancer. The CDR3 protein is CASSWEETQYF. CDR3 in DNA: TGTGCCAGCAGCTGGGAAGAGACCCAGTACTTC.